Sequencing of this TCR beta chain was carried out in a study of T-cell reconstitution after alpha-beta-depleted transplantation in children (dated by TCRdb to between 2015 and 2016). In the study overall: T-cell immune reconstitution after TCRalphabeta/CD19-depleted allogeneic hematopoietic cell transplantation in children was quantitatively tracked in the study by means of TCR repertoire profiling.

To prepare the library, PCR was applied. Reads for this sample came from an Illumina HiSeq 2500. Molecular barcoding was employed in the preparation of TCR libraries, with unique molecular identifiers being used to normalize TCRbeta repertoire quantification. TCRdb took the public reads, trimmed them with fastp at Q25, ran MiXCR for clone calling and kept in-frame beta chains. Rows with one shared CDR3 protein collapse into an entry with the most common genes and DNA. Here the sample has some 640,000 distinct CDR3 sequences; 15% to 20% occur a single time. The ten largest clones represent 1.1% of the sample. V loses 3 bases, J loses 1 base, and the germline ends lie 10 bases apart. The CDR3 numbers 16 residues from cysteine through phenylalanine. The retained sequence is limited to the CDR3, 48 bases, with the frame set at the first base. Sequences KGHSH (CDR1) and LQKENI (CDR2) are obtained from the germline V gene.

This clonotype appeared many times. Its antigen is still unknown. Base-call qualities are not available, and no considerably larger clone is one nucleotide away. The chain couples TRBV18 to TRBJ1-6; TRBD1 could be the D gene, as 6 bases match. The material was PBMCs from the stem cell graft donor, obtained from the stem cell graft. This TCR was sampled from a human donor who donated a stem cell graft to a child with acute myeloid leukemia. The CDR3 in this case is CASSPTGQSYNSPLHF. In nucleotide form, the sequence is TGTGCCAGCTCACCTACAGGGCAATCCTATAATTCACCCCTCCACTTT.